This TCR beta chain stems from a study of blood T cell repertoires in COVID-19. This clone appeared once. Germline CDR1 GTSNPN, CDR2 SVGIG (reference sequence). This CDR3 contains 12 residues. Trimming removed 5 bases from V and 5 bases from J; junction bases left unmatched: 5. Sequencing used immunoSEQ multiplex PCR; TCRdb keeps in-frame clones, though not all of them. The sample has 15,000 to 20,000 clones; 65% to 85% are singletons. Specimen: peripheral blood. The TCR sequence derives from a man in his forties with active or convalescent COVID-19. The chain has TRBV30 and TRBJ2-7; TRBD1 aligns across 8 bases. CDR3 DNA sequence: TGTGCCTGGTGGCAGGGGGCCCACGAGCAGTACTTC. Protein product: CAWWQGAHEQYF.